The source of this T cell receptor beta chain is a study of cytomegalovirus exposure and HLA in healthy donors. CDR1 and CDR2 from the germline V gene are SGHTS and YDEGEE. Trimming at V came to 3 bases and at J to 4 bases, leaving 7 bases not matched to a gene. The length of the CDR3 is 16 residues. 60 Vbeta and 13 Jbeta primers were used in PCR. Profiling relied on immunoSEQ multiplex PCR, and the TCRdb table lists in-frame clones only, not all of them. The repertoire holds 150,000 to 200,000 clones, with 78% as singletons. The chain links TRBV5-8 to TRBJ1-2; 12 bases agree with TRBD1. Sequenced input: PBMCs. This receptor was taken from a female donor in good health and CMV-seronegative. The CDR3 DNA follows: TGTGCCAGCAGCTGGGACAGGGGGCTGGAGGGCTATGGCTACACCTTC. This gives the protein CASSWDRGLEGYGYTF.